This is a list of T cell receptor beta chains from one sample in a study of control samples from healthy donors and cancer patients. The method was immunoSEQ multiplex PCR; TCRdb's version includes in-frame clones alone and lacks a portion of them. The sample lists over 150,000 clones, around 90% occurring once. Source material: blood. These receptors originate from a woman in her forties or fifties in good health. CDR3s include the opening cysteine and the closing phenylalanine or tryptophan. The order of the fields is V gene, J gene, clone size, D gene, CDR3 protein, CDR3 DNA. A D gene is named only where the DNA matches it firmly. The size entry is marked missing in some rows and otherwise reads once, few, many or a size class.

V gene: TRBV7-7; J gene: TRBJ1-3; clone size: -; D gene: TRBD1; CDR3 protein: CASILTGGAGNTIYF; CDR3 DNA: TGTGCTAGCATTCTTACAGGGGGCGCTGGAAACACCATATATTTT
V gene: TRBV28; J gene: TRBJ2-7; clone size: -; D gene: TRBD2; CDR3 protein: CASSPPTSGRSEQYF; CDR3 DNA: TGTGCCAGCAGTCCCCCGACTAGCGGGAGATCTGAGCAGTACTTC
V gene: TRBV5-6; J gene: TRBJ1-5; clone size: -; D gene: -; CDR3 protein: CASSLGGRGGNQPQHF; CDR3 DNA: TGTGCCAGCAGCTTGGGAGGCAGGGGAGGCAATCAGCCCCAGCATTTT
V gene: TRBV4-1; J gene: TRBJ1-4; clone size: once; D gene: -; CDR3 protein: CASSHEPPGNFNEKLFF; CDR3 DNA: TGCGCCAGCAGCCATGAACCACCGGGTAACTTTAATGAAAAACTGTTTTTT
V gene: TRBV28; J gene: TRBJ1-5; clone size: -; D gene: TRBD1; CDR3 protein: CASTLGDRGRQPQHF; CDR3 DNA: TGTGCCAGCACCTTAGGGGACAGGGGTCGACAGCCCCAGCATTTT
V gene: TRBV10-3; J gene: TRBJ1-1; clone size: -; D gene: TRBD1; CDR3 protein: CATGTGDTEAFF; CDR3 DNA: TGTGCCACCGGGACAGGCGATACTGAAGCTTTCTTT
V gene: TRBV6-5; J gene: TRBJ1-2; clone size: -; D gene: -; CDR3 protein: CASSYTGHSGYTF; CDR3 DNA: TGTGCCAGCAGTTACACAGGCCACTCAGGCTACACCTTC
V gene: TRBV4-1; J gene: TRBJ2-7; clone size: once; D gene: -; CDR3 protein: CASSQDRIYEQYF; CDR3 DNA: TGCGCCAGCAGCCAAGATCGAATCTACGAGCAGTACTTC
V gene: TRBV5-1; J gene: TRBJ2-5; clone size: -; D gene: TRBD1; CDR3 protein: CASSPGQGELETQYF; CDR3 DNA: TGCGCCAGCAGCCCTGGACAGGGAGAGTTGGAGACCCAGTACTTC
V gene: TRBV29-1; J gene: TRBJ2-5; clone size: -; D gene: -; CDR3 protein: CSVEVSFRETQYF; CDR3 DNA: TGCAGCGTTGAGGTCTCCTTTAGGGAGACCCAGTACTTC
V gene: TRBV13; J gene: TRBJ1-2; clone size: -; D gene: TRBD1; CDR3 protein: CASSSTGGGYTF; CDR3 DNA: TGTGCCAGCAGCTCCACAGGGGGTGGCTACACCTTC
V gene: TRBV7-3; J gene: TRBJ2-7; clone size: once; D gene: TRBD1; CDR3 protein: CASSLTGTVKPGSSYEQYF; CDR3 DNA: TGTGCCAGCAGCTTAACTGGGACAGTAAAGCCTGGGTCCTCCTACGAGCAGTACTTC
V gene: TRBV4-3; J gene: TRBJ2-7; clone size: -; D gene: TRBD1; CDR3 protein: CASSQEDRVRLAQYF; CDR3 DNA: TGCGCCAGCAGCCAAGAGGACAGGGTTCGTCTCGCGCAGTACTTC
V gene: TRBV7-9; J gene: TRBJ1-2; clone size: -; D gene: TRBD1; CDR3 protein: CASSYRQGVYGYTF; CDR3 DNA: TGTGCCAGCAGCTACCGACAGGGGGTCTATGGCTACACCTTC
V gene: TRBV28; J gene: TRBJ2-3; clone size: -; D gene: TRBD2; CDR3 protein: CASSSLAGRTSTDTQYF; CDR3 DNA: TGTGCCAGCAGCTCTCTAGCGGGGCGGACTAGCACAGATACGCAGTATTTT
V gene: TRBV11-3; J gene: TRBJ2-2; clone size: -; D gene: -; CDR3 protein: CASAKAGELFF; CDR3 DNA: TGTGCCAGCGCGAAGGCCGGGGAGCTGTTTTTT
V gene: TRBV6-5; J gene: TRBJ1-5; clone size: -; D gene: -; CDR3 protein: CASSYSGGTSQPQHF; CDR3 DNA: TGTGCCAGCAGTTACTCGGGGGGTACAAGTCAGCCCCAGCATTTT
V gene: TRBV28; J gene: TRBJ2-7; clone size: -; D gene: -; CDR3 protein: CASSLGYEQYF; CDR3 DNA: TGTGCCAGCAGTCTTGGGTACGAGCAGTACTTC
V gene: TRBV4-2; J gene: TRBJ1-2; clone size: -; D gene: -; CDR3 protein: CASSQDSQGLRYGYTF; CDR3 DNA: TGTGCCAGCAGCCAAGATTCCCAGGGGTTACGGTATGGCTACACCTTC
V gene: TRBV9; J gene: TRBJ2-7; clone size: -; D gene: TRBD1; CDR3 protein: CASSVGGQSYEQYF; CDR3 DNA: TGTGCCAGCAGCGTAGGGGGACAGAGCTACGAGCAGTACTTC
V gene: TRBV28; J gene: TRBJ2-1; clone size: -; D gene: TRBD2; CDR3 protein: CASSLPLREVTYNEQFF; CDR3 DNA: TGTGCCAGCAGCCTTCCTTTGCGGGAGGTAACCTACAATGAGCAGTTCTTC
V gene: TRBV7-6; J gene: TRBJ2-5; clone size: -; D gene: -; CDR3 protein: CASSFILVSRAGQETQYF; CDR3 DNA: TGTGCCAGCAGCTTTATCTTGGTGTCCAGGGCGGGGCAAGAGACCCAGTACTTC
V gene: TRBV28; J gene: TRBJ1-6; clone size: -; D gene: -; CDR3 protein: CASSSTANSPLHF; CDR3 DNA: TGTGCCAGCAGTTCTACAGCTAATTCACCCCTCCACTTT
V gene: TRBV9; J gene: TRBJ2-1; clone size: -; D gene: TRBD1; CDR3 protein: CASSVGQGTYNEQFF; CDR3 DNA: TGTGCCAGCAGCGTTGGACAGGGCACCTACAATGAGCAGTTCTTC
V gene: TRBV7-9; J gene: TRBJ1-4; clone size: -; D gene: -; CDR3 protein: CASSFSSTNEKLFF; CDR3 DNA: TGTGCCAGCAGCTTCTCGAGTACTAATGAAAAACTGTTTTTT
V gene: TRBV19; J gene: TRBJ1-6; clone size: -; D gene: -; CDR3 protein: CASSRPASYNSPLHF; CDR3 DNA: TGTGCCAGTAGTAGACCGGCCTCCTATAATTCACCCCTCCACTTT
V gene: TRBV7-2; J gene: TRBJ1-1; clone size: -; D gene: -; CDR3 protein: CASSYPNTEAFF; CDR3 DNA: TGTGCCAGCAGCTACCCGAACACTGAAGCTTTCTTT
V gene: TRBV15; J gene: TRBJ2-4; clone size: -; D gene: -; CDR3 protein: CATSRDGTLDF; CDR3 DNA: TGTGCCACCAGCAGAGACGGGACCCTGGACTTC